The sequence of this T cell receptor beta chain was determined in a study of CD8 T cells in Susac syndrome. RNA totalling roughly 0.45 to 1 ug underwent reverse transcription with random hexamers. TCRdb processed the immunoSEQ multiplex PCR reads anew with MiXCR; each CDR3 protein has one entry. The sample carries some 120,000 distinct CDR3 sequences, 90% to 95% recorded once. With 6 bases clipped from V and 4 bases from J, the junction kept 10 bases outside the gene matches. This CDR3 contains 16 residues. The germline V gene has CDR1 MNHNY and CDR2 SVGAGI (reference sequence). This clonotype is a singleton in its sample.

Sequenced input: CD4+ T cells from PBMCs. The origin of this receptor is a human donor in good health. The chain is built from TRBV6-6 and TRBJ2-2, with 8 bases matching TRBD1. The CDR3 region is CASRPTGGGGTGELFF. The DNA for the CDR3 is TGTGCCAGCAGGCCTACAGGGGGAGGCGGCACCGGGGAGCTGTTTTTT.